These 9 T cell receptor beta chains originate from one sample sequenced in a study of cytomegalovirus exposure and HLA in healthy donors listed by TCRdb under 2017. Library generation was performed with the immunoSEQ multiplex PCR assay. For the multiplex PCR, a mixture combining 60 forward primers for TCR Vbeta segments and 13 reverse primers for TCR Jbeta segments was used. The clones in this table, taken by TCRdb from immuneACCESS, are in-frame only. Not every clone is retained; where verified, under half of the shortfall comes from an unresolved V gene, and the cause of the rest is unknown. In all, the sample holds 130,000 to 150,000 clones, and 75% to 80% of those were seen once. The ten largest clones capture 4% to 6% of the sample. The specimen was PBMCs. These receptors all come from a woman aged 50 to 65 in good health and CMV-seronegative.

This chain joins TRBV5-1 and TRBJ2-5; 11 positions agree with TRBD2. V was pared by 0 bases and J by 3 bases, with 4 bases of the junction left unmatched. CDR1 is SGHRS and CDR2 is YFSETQ in the germline V gene. The CDR3 has 16 residues. The CDR3 nucleotides read TGCGCCAGCAGCTTGGTTAGCGGGGGGGCCGAAGAGACCCAGTACTTC. Protein product: CASSLVSGGAEETQYF.

Comment on this clone: Distinct nucleotide sequences in the sample also encode this CDR3. J is TRBJ2-7 and V is TRBV5-4; 9 nucleotides align to TRBD1. Unmatched junction bases numbered 3, after V lost 4 bases and J lost 1 base. Germline V gives CDR1 SGHNT, CDR2 YYREEE (reference sequence). This CDR3 region has 14 residues. The CDR3 DNA is TGTGCCAGCAGCCATGGGACAGGGTCCTACGAGCAGTACTTC. Protein sequence: CASSHGTGSYEQYF.

This chain uses TRBV29-1 with TRBJ2-1; D is possibly TRBD2 (6 bases). CDR3 length equals 17 residues. V was trimmed by 2 bases and J by 5 bases, leaving 22 bases between them. CDR1 is SQVTM and CDR2 is ANQGSEA in the germline V gene. CDR3: CSVEPTRLEHFNNEQFF. CDR3 coding DNA: TGCAGCGTTGAACCCACTCGACTAGAACATTTTAACAATGAGCAGTTCTTC.

The J gene is TRBJ2-6, the V gene TRBV7-6; D remains ambiguous. V lost 6 bases and J 1 base, leaving 10 bases between the germline ends. This CDR3 comprises 15 residues. Germline lookup yields CDR1 SGHVS and CDR2 FNYEAQ. This CDR3 reads CASSSQRSGANVLTF. CDR3 in DNA: TGTGCCAGCAGTTCACAGAGATCTGGGGCCAACGTCCTGACTTTC.

The V and J genes are TRBV11-1 and TRBJ2-3, with D hard to call. Germline-derived CDR1 and CDR2 are SGHAT and FQDESV (reference sequence). The CDR3 has 15 residues. V lost 2 bases, J lost 0 bases, and 9 bases lay in between. Here the CDR3 reads CASSLLESSTDTQYF. The DNA of the CDR3 is TGTGCCAGCAGCTTACTAGAGTCTAGCACAGATACGCAGTATTTT.

The sample holds one count of this clone. This chain links TRBV5-1 with TRBJ2-4; D perhaps matches TRBD2 (5 bases). Between the trimmed V and J ends, which lost 2 bases and 7 bases, there was a span of 13 bases. The CDR3 loop spans 14 amino acids. The V gene's germline CDR1 is SGHRS and CDR2 YFSETQ. CDR3 amino acids: CASSFGERENIQYF. The CDR3 coding sequence is TGCGCCAGCAGCTTTGGGGAGAGGGAGAACATTCAGTACTTC.

The J gene is TRBJ1-4, the V gene TRBV5-1; D gene ambiguous. Deletions cut 4 bases from V and 3 bases from J, with 28 bases between. The CDR3 has 20 residues. The V gene's germline CDR1 is SGHRS and CDR2 YFSETQ. CDR3 bases: TGCGCCAGCAGCCTTGTTCGAACAGCCTCACCCGCCGCGCCTAATGAAAAACTGTTTTTT. Its protein is CASSLVRTASPAAPNEKLFF.

The V gene is TRBV9, the J gene TRBJ2-5; 8 bases agree with TRBD2. The ends lost 7 bases at V and 1 base at J; junction bases unmatched: 3. Germline lookup yields CDR1 SGDLS and CDR2 YYNGEE. The CDR3 is 13 amino acids. DNA for the CDR3: TGTGCCAGCGGAGCGGGGGTCCAAGAGACCCAGTACTTC. Translating gives CASGAGVQETQYF.

The J gene is TRBJ1-2, the V gene TRBV6-5, with a possible D match to TRBD1 (5 bases). Looked up from germline, CDR1 is MNHEY and CDR2 is SVGAGI. Trimming left V 5 bases short and J 1 base short, with 8 bases between. The CDR3 contains 13 residues. CDR3 DNA sequence: TGTGCCAGCAGTATTGACAGTAACTATGGCTACACCTTC. Encoded protein: CASSIDSNYGYTF.